This T cell receptor beta chain came from a study of shared clonotypes between healthy human individuals. Study-level findings and limits: The represented genetic and exposure-history diversity was limited by the small number of donors.

At deep level, the assay was performed. Data came from immunoSEQ multiplex PCR; TCRdb stores just in-frame clones and leaves some out. This table holds about a million clones, approximately 80% found once. Division of CD4+ cells produced a CD45RA+ naive subset and a CD45RA-negative memory subset. Comment on this clone: Its antigen is currently unknown.

The V end lost 1 base, the J end lost 5 bases, and 14 bases lay between the germline ends. Germline V gene sequence: CDR1 GTSNPN, CDR2 SVGIG (reference sequence). The CDR3 length is 15 residues. Material for sequencing was memory CD4+ T cells sorted from blood. Specified subset: CD45RA-negative fraction. The chain has TRBV30 and TRBJ2-2, with TRBD2 as a possible D gene (5 bases). This TCR was recovered from a young man in good health. CDR3 loop: CAWSDTGVGTGELFF. The CDR3 DNA sequence: TGTGCCTGGAGTGATACCGGGGTGGGGACCGGGGAGCTGTTTTTT.